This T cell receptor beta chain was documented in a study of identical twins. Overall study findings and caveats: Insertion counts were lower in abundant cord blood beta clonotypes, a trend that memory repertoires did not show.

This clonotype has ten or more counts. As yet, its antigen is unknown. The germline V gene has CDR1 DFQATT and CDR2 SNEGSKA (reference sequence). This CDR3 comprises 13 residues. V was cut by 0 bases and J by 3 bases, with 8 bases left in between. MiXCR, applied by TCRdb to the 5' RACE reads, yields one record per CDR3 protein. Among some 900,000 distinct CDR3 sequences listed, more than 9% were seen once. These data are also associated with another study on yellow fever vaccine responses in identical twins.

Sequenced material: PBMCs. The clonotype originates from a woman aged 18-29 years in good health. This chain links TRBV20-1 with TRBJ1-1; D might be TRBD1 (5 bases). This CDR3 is CSAREGGYTEAFF. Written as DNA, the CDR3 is TGCAGTGCTAGAGAGGGGGGTTACACTGAAGCTTTCTTT.